The source of this TCR beta chain is a study of T-cell reconstitution after alpha-beta-depleted transplantation in children. In regard to this clonotype: Its antigen remains unidentified.

Whole-study results and caveats: In some patients, recipient T cells and intrathymic progenitors surviving conditioning explained high day-60 diversity. Most T-cell counts and diversity one year after the transplant came from T cells that were newly produced.

V lost 8 bases to trimming and J lost 3 bases, with 11 bases between them. CDR1 is SGHRS and CDR2 is YFSETQ in the germline V gene. CDR3 length equals 13 residues. Unique molecular identifiers were incorporated into the prepared TCRbeta library. TCRdb independently ran MiXCR on the PCR reads; one entry per CDR3 protein. The profile covers approximately 190,000 distinct CDR3 sequences, with roughly 8.3% appearing a single time and 35% taken by the ten largest. The receptor's source is a male patient aged 2-10 years who had a stem cell transplant for acute myeloid leukemia, so the T cells may come from the graft donor. The V and J genes are TRBV5-1 and TRBJ2-2; maybe TRBD2 (6 bases). The sample in question was PBMCs, mostly from graft donor cells, obtained 360 days after TCRalphabeta/CD19-depleted stem cell transplant. The CDR3 nucleotides are TGCGCCAGTTCGTTAGCGGACACCGGGGAGCTGTTTTTT. Translated, it gives CASSLADTGELFF.